This T cell receptor (beta chain) was identified during a study of blood T cell repertoires in COVID-19. The wider study: Acute and convalescent COVID-19 samples came from the United States, Italy and Spain.

CDR3 length: 13 amino acids. The germline V and J ends were trimmed by 4 bases and 7 bases, with 10 bases remaining between them. Per the germline V gene, CDR1 is SGHTA and CDR2 is FQGNSA. This clone was observed once. All enrollees were roughly 18 to 95 years old and from 20 to 25 US areas. Recovery among Cohort 3 donors was established by two negative PCRs, clearance, or symptom resolution. In the source study's methods: Estimation of nucleated cell counts relied on the amplification of reference gene primers. TCRdb keeps only in-frame clones here, not all; method: immunoSEQ multiplex PCR. V and J calls and clone size follow that table, whereas D and trimming were derived from the DNA. Among more than 200,000 clones, around nine tenths were seen once, and the ten largest hold approximately 2%.

This sequence joins TRBV7-2 and TRBJ2-2; D ambiguous. The sequencing input was PBMCs or T cells enriched from blood (not recorded which). This receptor was obtained from a woman younger than 30 who had recovered from COVID-19. In nucleotides, the CDR3 is TGTGCCAGCAGCTCCTCTCGTAACGGGGAGCTGTTTTTT. It specifies CASSSSRNGELFF.